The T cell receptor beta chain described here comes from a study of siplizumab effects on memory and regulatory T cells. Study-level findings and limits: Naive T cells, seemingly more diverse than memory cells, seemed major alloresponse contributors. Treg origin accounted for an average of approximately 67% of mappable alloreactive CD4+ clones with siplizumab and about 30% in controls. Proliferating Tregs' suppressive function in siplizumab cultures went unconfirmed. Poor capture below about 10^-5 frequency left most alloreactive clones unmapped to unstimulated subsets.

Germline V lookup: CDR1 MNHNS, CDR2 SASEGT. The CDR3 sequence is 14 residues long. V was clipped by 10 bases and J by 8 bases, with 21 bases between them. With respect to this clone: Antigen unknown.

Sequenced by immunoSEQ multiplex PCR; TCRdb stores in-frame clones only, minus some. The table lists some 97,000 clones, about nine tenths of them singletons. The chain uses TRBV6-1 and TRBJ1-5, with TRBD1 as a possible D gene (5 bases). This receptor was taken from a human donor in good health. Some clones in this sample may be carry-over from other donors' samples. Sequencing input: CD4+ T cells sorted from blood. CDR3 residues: CATAELGVDEPQHF. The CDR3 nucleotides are TGTGCCACCGCAGAGTTAGGGGTAGATGAGCCCCAGCATTTT.